These 21 T cell receptor beta chains were sequenced from one sample in a study of vaccination effects on CD4 cells after COVID-19. These receptors have no identified antigens. Cells that had been cultured for less than eleven days were the source of isolated CD4+ T cells. Each participant was given two doses of one vaccine (BNT162b2 or mRNA-1273). Generated by immunoSEQ multiplex PCR, the TCRdb table keeps only in-frame clones and is missing some. The sample contains about 73,000 clones, roughly 75% of which appear only once. Material: CD4+ T cells from PBMCs cultured without peptide, obtained after COVID-19 vaccination. The receptor set was obtained from a human donor who received a COVID-19 vaccine.

This clone showed up just a few times. The chain combines TRBV28 with TRBJ1-5; the match to TRBD1 covers 9 bases. Germline V gives CDR1 MDHEN, CDR2 SYDVKM. This CDR3 region has 15 residues. V shed 11 bases and J 6 bases; nucleotides not matched to a gene: 14. CDR3 sequence (DNA): TGTGCCGTCCATGACAGGGGGAGTGGCGGTCAGCCCCAGCATTTT. It specifies CAVHDRGSGGQPQHF.

V and J are TRBV3-1 (or the pseudogene TRBV3-2) and TRBJ2-1; 7 nucleotides match TRBD1. This CDR3 region has 14 residues. Germline V lookup: CDR1 LGHDT, CDR2 YNNKEL (reference sequence). Trimming removed 3 bases from V and 10 bases from J; junction bases left unmatched: 9. The CDR3 region has the DNA TGTGCCAGCAGCCACTCCTCTAGGGGGCCCGAGCAGTTCTTC. This encodes CASSHSSRGPEQFF.

This sequence joins TRBV7-3 and TRBJ1-2; TRBD1 agrees at 8 bases. The CDR3 length is 15 residues. The germline gives CDR1 SGHTA, CDR2 FQGTGA. V dropped 2 bases and J dropped 2; count of bases not matched to a gene: 4. The CDR3 coding sequence is TGTGCCAGCAGCTTAGGGACAGGAGACAACTATGGCTACACCTTC. Amino acid sequence: CASSLGTGDNYGYTF. Together with reference TRBV7-3 and TRBJ1-2, the CDR3 gives the full variable domain: GAGVSQTPSNKVTEKGKYVELRCDPISGHTALYWYRQSLGQGPEFLIYFQGTGAADDSGLPNDRFFAVRPEGSVSTLKIQRTERGDSAVYLCASSLGTGDNYGYTFGSGTRLTVV.

The rearrangement joins TRBV7-8 to TRBJ2-1, with D possibly matching TRBD2 (6 bases). The CDR3 is 15 amino acids. Looked up from germline, CDR1 is SGHVS and CDR2 is FQNEAQ. The V end was cut by 4 bases, the J end by 2 bases, with 12 bases between. The DNA of the CDR3 is TGTGCCAGCAGCTCCCCACGGGGGACCTACAATGAGCAGTTCTTC. It translates to CASSSPRGTYNEQFF.

There are a few counts of this clone. The V and J genes are TRBV19 and TRBJ2-4; possibly TRBD2 for D (6 bases). This CDR3 is 16 amino acids long. V gave up 0 bases and J gave up 2 bases, with 11 bases separating them. Germline V gene sequence: CDR1 LNHDA, CDR2 SQIVND (reference sequence). CDR3 in DNA: TGTGCCAGTAGTATAGAAGGCGGGAACACCAAAAACATTCAGTACTTC. It encodes CASSIEGGNTKNIQYF.

V and J are TRBV13 and TRBJ2-6; TRBD1 agrees at 8 bases. This CDR3 has 19 residues. V shed 5 bases and J 0 bases; nucleotides not matched to a gene: 12. CDR1 and CDR2 from the germline V gene are PRHDT and FYEKMQ (reference sequence). DNA of the CDR3: TGTGCCAGCAGCAGATCCGGGACAGGAGTCGTCTCTGGGGCCAACGTCCTGACTTTC. Its protein is CASSRSGTGVVSGANVLTF.

The rearrangement links TRBV10-3 to TRBJ2-3, with TRBD1 as a possible D gene (5 bases). V was clipped by 2 bases and J by 4 bases, with 7 bases between them. The CDR3 runs to 13 residues. Germline V gene lookup returns CDR1 ENHRY and CDR2 SYGVKD. The CDR3 is CAISETQADTQYF. CDR3 nucleotides: TGTGCCATCAGTGAGACACAGGCAGATACGCAGTATTTT.

The rearrangement uses TRBV28 and TRBJ1-5; possible D gene TRBD1, 5 bases. Trimming took off 6 bases at V and 0 bases at J, with 9 bases between the two ends. Per the germline V gene, CDR1 is MDHEN and CDR2 is SYDVKM. CDR3 length: 14 residues. The CDR3, as DNA: TGTGCCAGCAGACAGGTACCTAGCAATCAGCCCCAGCATTTT. It specifies CASRQVPSNQPQHF.

The chain is built from TRBV6-2 or TRBV6-3 and TRBJ1-1; D is uncertain. The CDR3 length is 14 residues. Germline V gene lookup returns CDR1 MNHEY and CDR2 SVGEGT. Trimming left V 5 bases short and J 5 bases short, with 15 bases between. CDR3 in amino acids: CASSHPTQSTEAFF. The CDR3 coding sequence is TGTGCCAGCAGTCATCCGACACAGTCGACTGAAGCTTTCTTT.

The chain couples TRBV10-3 to TRBJ2-1, with a tentative D call TRBD2 (6 bases). V lost 3 bases and J lost 8, with 17 bases in between. From germline, CDR1 is ENHRY and CDR2 SYGVKD. The CDR3 extends over 15 amino acids. CDR3 bases: TGTGCCATCAGTGAAGTACGGGGGTTGAAGGATGAGCAGTTCTTC. Protein product: CAISEVRGLKDEQFF.

The chain combines TRBV19 with TRBJ2-7; D perhaps matches TRBD1 (8 bases). The CDR3 contains 14 residues. The V end was cut by 5 bases, the J end by 1 base, with 12 bases between. The V gene's germline CDR1 is LNHDA and CDR2 SQIVND (reference sequence). In DNA, the CDR3 is TGTGCCAGTAGTGCACAGGGGGGGTCCTACGAGCAGTACGTC. Its translation is CASSAQGGSYEQYV.

CDR3 sequence reads: CASRQGPSSGNTIYF. CDR3 nucleotides: TGTGCCAGCAGACAGGGGCCGAGCTCTGGAAACACCATATATTTT. The J gene is TRBJ1-3, the V gene TRBV6-4; the match to TRBD1 covers 7 bases. There are 15 residues in the CDR3. V trimming: 6 bases; J trimming: 0 bases; junction bases outside the gene matches: 5. Per the germline V gene, CDR1 is MRHNA and CDR2 is SNTAGT.

The V call is TRBV9, the J call TRBJ1-1; the D is unclear. Between the trimmed V and J ends, which lost 3 bases and 0 bases, there was a span of 12 bases. The CDR3 totals 15 residues. Germline-derived CDR1 and CDR2 are SGDLS and YYNGEE. CDR3 DNA: TGTGCCAGCAGCGGAGGTGGAGGAATGAACACTGAAGCTTTCTTT. Its protein product is CASSGGGGMNTEAFF.

J is TRBJ1-5 and V is TRBV4-1; no clear D gene. The V and J ends lost 5 bases and 1 base respectively, with 9 bases between them. This CDR3 has 14 residues. The germline V gene has CDR1 MGHRA and CDR2 YSYEKL. In DNA form, the CDR3 reads TGCGCCAGCAGCATCGAAATGAGCAATCAGCCCCAGCATTTT. Encoded protein: CASSIEMSNQPQHF.

This chain connects TRBV30 to TRBJ1-2; 7 nucleotides align to TRBD1. Germline V CDR1 and CDR2: GTSNPN, SVGIG (reference sequence). Trimming took 7 bases from V and 1 from J; bases not matched to a gene: 9. The CDR3 loop spans 14 amino acids. CDR3 in DNA: TGTGCCTCTCACCGGGACAGCGATAACTATGGCTACACCTTC. It encodes CASHRDSDNYGYTF.

The chain employs TRBV11-2 and TRBJ2-7; tentative D call: TRBD1 (6 bases). V shed 1 base and J shed 5 bases, with 18 bases lying between them. CDR1 is SGHAT, CDR2 FQNNGV, per germline. The CDR3 spans 16 residues. CDR3 in amino acids: CASSLGPGHPLDEQYV. The CDR3 nucleotides read TGTGCCAGCAGCTTAGGACCGGGACATCCCCTCGACGAGCAGTACGTC.

The count of this clone is one. CDR3 DNA sequence: TGCGCCAGCAGTCAATCCGATGGGGGGCACGGCTATGGCTACACCTTC. As protein: CASSQSDGGHGYGYTF. The J gene is TRBJ1-2, the V gene TRBV23-1; D might be TRBD1 (6 bases). TRBV23-1 is assigned to the ORF class and has an uncertain function. V dropped 0 bases and J dropped 4 bases, with 15 bases sitting between them. This CDR3 is 16 amino acids long.

The gene calls are TRBV2 and TRBJ1-6; 7 nucleotides align to TRBD1. CDR1 and CDR2 (germline): SNHLY, FYNNEI. V was pared by 4 bases and J by 5 bases, with 2 bases of the junction left unmatched. This CDR3 region has 14 residues. As DNA, the CDR3 is TGTGCCAGCAGTGGTACAGGGGATAATTCACCCCTCCACTTT. Amino acids: CASSGTGDNSPLHF.

The chain carries TRBV6-5 and TRBJ1-1; D is unclear. CDR1 is MNHEY and CDR2 is SVGAGI in the germline V gene. The CDR3 runs 16 residues. Trimming pared 0 bases from V and 6 bases from J, leaving 17 bases between. The CDR3 bases are TGTGCCAGCAGTTACTCTAGAGACGCGCTATACGCTGAAGCTTTCTTT. Its translation is CASSYSRDALYAEAFF.

The rearrangement joins TRBV6-6 to TRBJ1-2; 7 nucleotides align to TRBD1. CDR3 length equals 13 residues. Trimming at V came to 0 bases and at J to 6 bases, leaving 1 base not matched to a gene. The germline gives CDR1 MNHNY, CDR2 SVGAGI (reference sequence). The CDR3 protein is CASSYSGQNGYTF. The CDR3 DNA follows: TGTGCCAGCAGTTACTCGGGACAGAATGGCTACACCTTC.

This clone occurred a few times. The chain carries TRBV5-1 and TRBJ2-3; TRBD2 agrees at 7 bases. Trimming removed 7 bases from V and 3 bases from J; junction bases left unmatched: 11. Germline V gene data show CDR1 as SGHRS and CDR2 as YFSETQ. There are 15 residues in the CDR3. The CDR3 here is CASRSTSEVTDTQYF. Written as DNA, the CDR3 is TGCGCCAGCCGGTCAACTAGCGAGGTAACAGATACGCAGTATTTT.